This is a list of T cell receptor beta chains from one sample in a study of breast tumors, draining lymph nodes, adjacent tissues. TCRdb itself ran the multiplex PCR reads through MiXCR, one entry per CDR3 protein. The table includes tens of thousands of distinct CDR3 sequences, approximately 30% detected once. Source material: axillary lymph node tissue. Every receptor here comes from a female donor with breast cancer. Some clones in this sample may be carry-over from other donors' samples. CDR3s include the opening cysteine and the closing phenylalanine or tryptophan. Each record gives: D gene, J gene, clone size, V gene, CDR3 protein, CDR3 DNA. D genes are given only for firm matches. Part of the rows lack a size; the others show once, few, many or a class for expanded clones.

NA,TRBJ1-2,NA,TRBV24-1,CATSDAVGGYGYTF,TGTGCCACCAGTGATGCCGTCGGAGGCTATGGCTACACCTTC
TRBD2,TRBJ2-7,many,TRBV19,CASSITREGLNEQYF,TGTGCCAGTAGTATCACGAGGGAGGGCCTGAACGAGCAGTACTTC
NA,TRBJ2-2,NA,TRBV9,CASSVTGELFF,TGTGCCAGCAGCGTAACAGGGGAGCTGTTTTTT
TRBD2,TRBJ2-2,many,TRBV5-6,CASSKGGRGLTGELFF,TGTGCCAGCAGCAAAGGCGGGAGGGGACTCACCGGGGAGCTGTTTTTT
TRBD2,TRBJ2-7,many,TRBV6-2/TRBV6-3,CASSDGLAGTYEQYF,TGTGCCAGCAGTGACGGACTAGCGGGAACCTACGAGCAGTACTTC
NA,TRBJ2-5,many,TRBV5-1,CASSSGVYQETQYF,TGCGCCAGCAGCTCAGGGGTATACCAAGAGACCCAGTACTTC
NA,TRBJ1-6,many,TRBV20-1,CSARVNRDGDYNSPLHF,TGCAGTGCTAGAGTCAACCGGGACGGAGATTATAATTCACCCCTCCACTTT
NA,TRBJ2-1,NA,TRBV18,CASSPLSYNEQLF,TGTGCCAGCTCACCACTGTCTTACAATGAGCAGCTCTTC
NA,TRBJ1-5,NA,TRBV5-8,CAGSPTGYYNQPQHF,TGTGCCGGCAGCCCCACGGGTTACTACAATCAGCCCCAGCATTTC
NA,TRBJ2-1,many,TRBV5-5,CASRPDPYNEQFF,TGTGCCAGCAGGCCCGATCCATACAATGAGCAGTTCTTC
NA,TRBJ2-7,NA,TRBV2,CASSEGVEQYF,TGTGCCAGCAGTGAGGGGGTGGAGCAGTACTTC
NA,TRBJ1-6,many,TRBV11-3,CASSLDVSPGLPLHF,TGTGCCAGCAGCTTAGACGTCAGCCCCGGGTTACCCCTCCACTTT
NA,TRBJ2-7,many,TRBV25-1,CASRTGSYEQYF,TGTGCCAGCAGAACAGGGAGCTACGAGCAGTACTTC
NA,TRBJ1-5,many,TRBV12-3/TRBV12-4,CASSFAERRPQHF,TGTGCCAGCAGTTTTGCAGAGCGACGGCCCCAGCATTTT
TRBD1,TRBJ2-1,many,TRBV19,CASSPGTGGVEQFF,TGTGCCAGTAGTCCAGGGACAGGAGGAGTAGAGCAGTTCTTC
TRBD2,TRBJ2-7,NA,TRBV7-2,CASSWGLAGTYDEQYF,TGTGCCAGCAGCTGGGGACTAGCGGGAACCTACGACGAGCAGTACTTC
NA,TRBJ2-6,NA,TRBV24-1,CATSTASGADVPTF,TGTGCCACCAGTACAGCCTCTGGGGCCGACGTCCCGACTTTC
TRBD1,TRBJ2-4,many,TRBV11-1,CASSLGEQGPNIQYF,TGTGCCAGCAGCTTAGGAGAACAGGGGCCGAACATTCAGTACTTC
TRBD1,TRBJ2-5,many,TRBV5-1,CASSLDRVGETQYF,TGCGCCAGCAGCCTGGACAGGGTTGGAGAGACCCAGTACTTC
NA,TRBJ1-2,NA,TRBV7-6,CASSLKWQGSEGYTF,TGTGCCAGCAGCCTAAAGTGGCAGGGGTCGGAAGGCTACACCTTC